The 30 T cell receptor beta chains presented below share a single source sample, sequenced in a study of shared clonotypes between healthy human individuals. Clones were read by immunoSEQ multiplex PCR, and TCRdb kept only the in-frame ones, dropping some. The sample records some 1,100,000 clones, 70% to 80% being singletons. Sequencing used memory CD4+ T cells from PBMCs. Subset noted: CD45RA-negative fraction. Source of these receptors: a man between 18 and 35 years old in good health. Some clones in this sample may be carry-over from other donors' samples.

The J gene is TRBJ2-1, the V gene TRBV7-3; TRBD2 matches 10 bases. Looked up from germline, CDR1 is SGHTA and CDR2 is FQGTGA. The CDR3 loop spans 18 amino acids. Trimming cost V 4 bases and J 8 bases; bases outside gene matches: 17. The CDR3 loop is CASSSLPGLAPELDEQFF. CDR3 DNA: TGTGCCAGCAGCTCCCTGCCGGGACTAGCGCCCGAGTTGGATGAGCAGTTCTTC.

This clone turned up a few times. This chain links TRBV13 with TRBJ1-5; 8 nucleotides line up with TRBD1. There are 13 residues in the CDR3. J gave up 5 bases and V 4 bases, and 1 base lay outside the gene matches. Germline values: CDR1 PRHDT, CDR2 FYEKMQ (reference sequence). The CDR3 loop reads CASSSGQDQPQHF. CDR3 nucleotide sequence: TGTGCCAGCAGCTCGGGACAGGATCAGCCCCAGCATTTT.

The rearrangement uses TRBV5-1 and TRBJ2-5; D may match TRBD1 or TRBD2 (5 bases each). The CDR3 has 15 residues. Germline V lookup: CDR1 SGHRS, CDR2 YFSETQ. Trimming shortened V by 1 base and J by 2 bases, and 12 bases separated the two germline ends. This CDR3 is CASSLRGGWQETQYF. CDR3 nucleotides: TGCGCCAGCAGCTTGAGGGGCGGGTGGCAAGAGACCCAGTACTTC.

There are many counts of this clone. The chain combines TRBV19 with TRBJ1-5; the D gene is possibly TRBD1 (6 bases). V was clipped by 7 bases and J by 2 bases, with 18 bases between them. Germline CDR1 is LNHDA and CDR2 is SQIVND (reference sequence). The CDR3 sequence is 16 residues long. The CDR3 DNA is TGTGCCAGTACCCTGGGGCGGGGGCAGGGCAATCAGCCCCAGCATTTT. Translated: CASTLGRGQGNQPQHF.

This chain links TRBV7-8 with TRBJ1-1; D gene ambiguous. The CDR3 loop spans 14 amino acids. The germline gives CDR1 SGHVS, CDR2 FQNEAQ. Trimming shortened V by 5 bases and J by 3 bases, and 13 bases separated the two germline ends. CDR3 sequence reads: CASSRREVDTEAFF. For the CDR3, the DNA is TGTGCCAGCAGCCGACGAGAGGTAGACACTGAAGCTTTCTTT.

The V and J genes are TRBV11-1 and TRBJ1-1; perhaps TRBD1 as D (6 bases). Germline-derived CDR1 and CDR2 are SGHAT and FQDESV (reference sequence). V was trimmed by 1 base and J by 1 base, leaving 10 bases between them. The CDR3 spans 15 residues. This chain's CDR3 is CASSLGTVWNTEAFF. CDR3 DNA sequence: TGTGCCAGCAGCTTAGGGACAGTGTGGAACACTGAAGCTTTCTTT.

This clone was detected a few times. V and J are TRBV30 and TRBJ1-4, with D possibly being TRBD1 (5 bases). The V and J ends lost 1 base and 7 bases respectively, with 13 bases between them. Germline V gene lookup returns CDR1 GTSNPN and CDR2 SVGIG (reference sequence). The CDR3 is 14 amino acids. CDR3 bases: TGTGCCTGGAGTGATGGGGGATCGTTTGAAAAACTGTTTTTT. It yields the protein CAWSDGGSFEKLFF.

J is TRBJ1-2 and V is TRBV23-1, with a tentative D call TRBD1 (6 bases). TRBV23-1 is marked as an open reading frame, function uncertain. Trimming took off 4 bases at V and 7 bases at J, with 31 bases between the two ends. This CDR3 is 19 amino acids long. For the CDR3, the DNA is TGCGCCAGCAGTCGGAAGCTCGGCGGGTGGGACACCCAAGTTAGTGGCTACACCTTC. Amino acids: CASSRKLGGWDTQVSGYTF.

V usage is TRBV5-5 and J usage is TRBJ2-1; no clear D gene. CDR3 length equals 13 residues. The V gene's germline CDR1 is SGHKS and CDR2 YYEKEE (reference sequence). With 0 bases removed from V and 7 bases from J, the gap between germline ends came to 8 bases. For the CDR3, the DNA is TGTGCCAGCAGCTTGGTTCTTGCTAATGAGCAGTTCTTC. It codes for CASSLVLANEQFF.

The rearrangement links TRBV7-8 to TRBJ2-7; D could derive from TRBD1 or TRBD2 (5 bases each). The CDR3 spans 15 residues. V was pared by 0 bases and J by 3 bases, with 12 bases between. Germline assignment: CDR1 SGHVS and CDR2 FQNEAQ. The CDR3 nucleotides are TGTGCCAGCAGCTTAGCGTGGGGGAAGGACTACGAGCAGTACTTC. Its protein product is CASSLAWGKDYEQYF.

For this clone: Other DNA sequences in this sample translate to the same CDR3. The chain links TRBV27 to TRBJ1-4; the D is unclear. V gave up 3 bases and J gave up 5 bases, with 7 bases separating them. The germline V gene encodes CDR1 MNHEY and CDR2 SMNVEV (reference sequence). CDR3 length: 13 residues. CDR3 residues: CASSLRRNEKLFF. The CDR3, as DNA: TGTGCCAGCAGTTTGCGTAGAAATGAAAAACTGTTTTTT.

This clone was observed once. The chain employs TRBV4-2 and TRBJ2-5; 9 positions match TRBD1. The CDR3 consists of 16 residues. Trimming at V came to 0 bases and at J to 5 bases, leaving 7 bases not matched to a gene. Germline V gene data show CDR1 as LGHNA and CDR2 as YNFKEQ. The CDR3 nucleotides are TGTGCCAGCAGCCAAGAAAACAGGGGGCGCTGGGAGACCCAGTACTTC. Its translation is CASSQENRGRWETQYF.

The gene calls are TRBV6-1 and TRBJ2-5; D is possibly TRBD1 (5 bases). The V gene lost 1 base and the J gene lost 5 bases, with 17 bases spanning the gap. Germline assignment: CDR1 MNHNS and CDR2 SASEGT. The CDR3 sequence is 16 residues long. CDR3 amino acids: CASSEGVFGAYETQYF. The CDR3 DNA sequence: TGTGCCAGCAGTGAAGGGGTATTTGGGGCGTACGAGACCCAGTACTTC.

In regard to this clone: This sample includes further DNA sequences coding for the same CDR3. The chain links TRBV5-6 to TRBJ1-2; D gene ambiguous. Germline V gives CDR1 SGHDT, CDR2 YYEEEE. This CDR3 has 12 amino acids. The V end was cut by 4 bases, the J end by 3 bases, with 7 bases between. The CDR3 region has the DNA TGTGCCAGCAGCCCCGGGGACTATGGCTACACCTTC. Amino acids: CASSPGDYGYTF.

This clone was counted a single time. In DNA, the CDR3 is TGTGCCAGCTCACCACGGGGGGGCCCGAACACTGAAGCTTTCTTT. This codes for CASSPRGGPNTEAFF. This chain uses TRBV18 with TRBJ1-1, with D perhaps TRBD1 (6 bases). The CDR3 length is 15 residues. Trimming left V 1 base short and J 1 base short, with 10 bases between. The germline V gene encodes CDR1 KGHSH and CDR2 LQKENI.

The chain couples TRBV28 to TRBJ2-5; 12 positions match TRBD1. Germline-derived CDR1 and CDR2 are MDHEN and SYDVKM. The trim removed 6 bases at V and 4 bases at J, leaving 15 bases unmatched. This CDR3 has 18 amino acids. The DNA for the CDR3 is TGTGCCAGCAGCCCCCTCCGTTCGGGACAGGGGGCAGCAGAGACCCAGTACTTC. Encoded protein: CASSPLRSGQGAAETQYF.

The chain uses TRBV29-1 and TRBJ2-5; maybe TRBD2 (6 bases). V was cut by 4 bases and J by 0 bases, with 6 bases left in between. The CDR3 extends over 12 amino acids. The germline CDR1 and CDR2 sequences are SQVTM and ANQGSEA. CDR3 loop: CSVGGDQETQYF. CDR3 in DNA: TGCAGCGTTGGGGGGGACCAAGAGACCCAGTACTTC. The variable domain in full, completed from reference TRBV29-1 and TRBJ2-5, reads SAVISQKPSRDICQRGTSLTIQCQVDSQVTMMFWYRQQPGQSLTLIATANQGSEATYESGFVIDKFPISRPNLTFSTLTVSNMSPEDSSIYLCSVGGDQETQYFGPGTRLLVL.

This sequence joins TRBV5-1 and TRBJ2-3; TRBD2 aligns across 7 bases. This CDR3 is built from 15 residues. J lost 4 bases, V lost 4 bases, and 9 bases had no gene match. CDR1 and CDR2 from the germline V gene are SGHRS and YFSETQ. CDR3 sequence: CASSPLATRSDTQYF. CDR3 coding DNA: TGCGCCAGCAGCCCACTAGCGACAAGGTCAGATACGCAGTATTTT.

The chain's CDR3 is CASTSQGASTEAFF. As DNA, the CDR3 is TGTGCCAGCACCTCACAGGGGGCTAGCACTGAAGCTTTCTTT. The genes are TRBV2 and TRBJ1-1, with 9 bases aligning to TRBD1. Trimming at V came to 7 bases and at J to 4 bases, leaving 7 bases not matched to a gene. The germline V gene has CDR1 SNHLY and CDR2 FYNNEI. The CDR3 is 14 amino acids.

This clone was detected once. The chain joins TRBV28 to TRBJ2-7; 9 nucleotides agree with TRBD2. Germline CDR1 MDHEN, CDR2 SYDVKM. The CDR3 is made up of 15 amino acids. V was pared by 7 bases and J by 4 bases, with 11 bases of the junction left unmatched. The CDR3 reads CASNDPRGGRYEQYF. The CDR3 DNA is TGTGCCAGCAACGACCCGCGGGGGGGTCGGTACGAGCAGTACTTC.

V usage is TRBV7-2 and J usage is TRBJ2-3; no clear D. The V gene's germline CDR1 is SGHTA and CDR2 FQGNSA. This CDR3 has 13 amino acids. Trimming shortened V by 4 bases and J by 3 bases, and 8 bases separated the two germline ends. The CDR3 is CASSSRWTDTQYF. Written as DNA, the CDR3 is TGTGCCAGCAGCTCTAGGTGGACAGATACGCAGTATTTT.

This chain joins TRBV5-4 and TRBJ1-2; D ambiguous. Per the germline V gene, CDR1 is SGHNT and CDR2 is YYREEE (reference sequence). V was clipped by 4 bases and J by 2 bases, with 15 bases between them. This CDR3 spans 15 amino acids. Here the CDR3 reads CASSPETRENYGYTF. For the CDR3, the DNA is TGTGCCAGCAGCCCAGAAACTCGGGAGAACTATGGCTACACCTTC.

This clone has ten or more counts. The rearrangement uses TRBV6-1 and TRBJ2-7; 10 nucleotides align to TRBD2. This CDR3 spans 14 amino acids. After removal of 4 bases from V and 7 bases from J, the junction contained 7 bases not matched to a gene. CDR1 and CDR2 from the germline V gene are MNHNS and SASEGT. This CDR3 reads CASSGGLAMGEQYF. In nucleotides, the CDR3 is TGTGCCAGCAGTGGGGGACTAGCGATGGGGGAGCAGTACTTC.

The CDR3 loop is CASSLLSGMAETQYF. The CDR3 DNA sequence: TGCGCCAGCAGCCTACTTTCAGGGATGGCGGAGACCCAGTACTTC. The chain is built from TRBV5-1 and TRBJ2-5; D might be TRBD1 (5 bases). The CDR3 is made up of 15 amino acids. V gave up 4 bases and J gave up 5 bases, with 18 bases separating them. The germline gives CDR1 SGHRS, CDR2 YFSETQ.

The chain couples TRBV9 to TRBJ2-1; a weak D match, TRBD1 (5 bases). The germline V and J ends were trimmed by 4 bases and 6 bases, with 17 bases remaining between them. CDR1 is SGDLS and CDR2 is YYNGEE in the germline V gene. The CDR3 is made up of 15 amino acids. CDR3 nucleotides: TGTGCCAGCAGCTCGGACAAGAAATCCGTCAATGAGCAGTTCTTC. It encodes CASSSDKKSVNEQFF.

The chain carries TRBV25-1 and TRBJ1-3, with D possibly TRBD1 on 6 matching bases. Germline V CDR1 and CDR2: MGHDK, SYGVNS. The length of the CDR3 is 16 residues. Between the trimmed V and J ends, which lost 1 base and 0 bases, there was a span of 10 bases. The CDR3 nucleotides are TGTGCCAGCAGTGAATTGGGACAAGTCTCTGGAAACACCATATATTTT. Protein product: CASSELGQVSGNTIYF.

V is TRBV6-5 and J is TRBJ1-2; D possibly corresponds to TRBD1 (6 bases). CDR1 MNHEY and CDR2 SVGAGI come from the germline V gene. The CDR3 is 11 amino acids. Between the trimmed V and J ends, which lost 10 bases and 5 bases, there was a span of 11 bases. The CDR3 coding sequence is TGTGCCACTACGGACAGATATGGCTACACCTTC. Amino acids: CATTDRYGYTF.

CDR3 nucleotides: TGTGCCAGCAGTCCTTCTGACAGGGCGTCAGAGACCCAGTACTTC. Protein sequence: CASSPSDRASETQYF. This chain connects TRBV28 to TRBJ2-5; TRBD1 matches at 7 bases. V trimming: 5 bases; J trimming: 4 bases; junction bases outside the gene matches: 10. Germline V gene sequence: CDR1 MDHEN, CDR2 SYDVKM. The CDR3 runs to 15 residues.

As regards this clone: The same CDR3 arises from other DNA sequences in this sample as well. V gene TRBV28 combines with J gene TRBJ1-5; perhaps TRBD1 as D (5 bases). Trimming took off 5 bases at V and 4 bases at J, with 15 bases between the two ends. The CDR3 has 15 amino acids. In germline, CDR1 is MDHEN, CDR2 SYDVKM. The CDR3 protein is CASSPPGGRNQPQHF. The CDR3 DNA follows: TGTGCCAGCAGTCCCCCGGGGGGTAGGAATCAGCCCCAGCATTTT.

This chain links TRBV27 with TRBJ1-1; TRBD1 is a possible D gene (5 bases). V lost 7 bases and J 4 bases, leaving 10 bases between the germline ends. The CDR3 totals 12 residues. Germline lookup yields CDR1 MNHEY and CDR2 SMNVEV (reference sequence). CDR3 nucleotides: TGTGCCAGCAATGGGGACGGCACTGAAGCTTTCTTT. Translated, it gives CASNGDGTEAFF.